This entry lists 18 T cell receptor beta chains sequenced from one sample in a study of cytomegalovirus exposure and HLA in healthy donors. Sequencing was performed with immunoSEQ multiplex PCR; in TCRdb, only in-frame clones are kept and a portion is missing. The repertoire holds 100,000 to 130,000 clones, with approximately 96% as singletons. The source material was PBMCs. The receptor source for this set is a woman aged 18-29 years in good health and CMV-seronegative.

The chain employs TRBV7-3 and TRBJ2-2; 8 positions match TRBD1. V lost 0 bases and J lost 6; bases outside the gene matches: 6. Germline V CDR1 and CDR2: SGHTA, FQGTGA. The CDR3 contains 16 residues. CDR3 sequence reads: CASSLTPGGVAGELFF. The CDR3, as DNA: TGTGCCAGCAGCTTAACCCCAGGGGGCGTTGCCGGGGAGCTGTTTTTT.

The V call is TRBV7-3, the J call TRBJ2-6; possible D gene TRBD1, 6 bases. The CDR3 runs 17 residues. Trimming left V 2 bases short and J 0 bases short, with 11 bases between. Germline V gene sequence: CDR1 SGHTA, CDR2 FQGTGA. The CDR3 region has the DNA TGTGCCAGCAGCTTAGGGCAGGGGATCTCTGGGGCCAACGTCCTGACTTTC. It encodes CASSLGQGISGANVLTF.

The chain has TRBV20-1 and TRBJ1-2; TRBD1 might be the D (5 bases). Germline CDR1 and CDR2: DFQATT and SNEGSKA (reference sequence). The CDR3 sequence is 11 residues long. Deletions cut 6 bases from V and 4 bases from J, with 9 bases between. The CDR3 DNA is TGCAGTGCCGGACATGCCTATGGCTACACCTTC. Its translation is CSAGHAYGYTF.

Written as DNA, the CDR3 is TGTGCCAGCAGCTTTCCGGGACTAGCGGGGGGTCTAGCGGGGGAGCTGTTTTTT. Its translation: CASSFPGLAGGLAGELFF. The chain is built from TRBV7-2 and TRBJ2-2; TRBD2 aligns across 15 bases. Germline V gene data show CDR1 as SGHTA and CDR2 as FQGNSA. J lost 8 bases, V lost 3 bases, and 10 bases had no gene match. The length of the CDR3 is 18 residues. The full variable domain, with the rest looked up from reference TRBV7-2 and TRBJ2-2, is GAGVSQSPSNKVTEKGKDVELRCDPISGHTALYWYRQSLGQGLEFLIYFQGNSAPDKSGLPSDRFSAERTGGSVSTLTIQRTQQEDSAVYLCASSFPGLAGGLAGELFFGEGSRLTVL.

The V and J genes are TRBV27 and TRBJ1-6; TRBD1 matches 10 bases. CDR3 size: 16 residues. CDR1 MNHEY and CDR2 SMNVEV come from the germline V gene (reference sequence). V shed 2 bases and J 6 bases; nucleotides not matched to a gene: 4. CDR3 in amino acids: CASSLAGQGINSPLHF. The CDR3 region has the DNA TGTGCCAGCAGTTTAGCGGGACAGGGGATTAATTCACCCCTCCACTTT.

The chain couples TRBV5-8 to TRBJ2-5, with a weak D call TRBD1 (6 bases). V lost 0 bases to trimming and J lost 1 base, with 13 bases between them. CDR1 SGHTS and CDR2 YDEGEE come from the germline V gene. CDR3 size: 16 residues. CDR3 protein: CASSLEATGFQETQYF. For the CDR3, the DNA is TGTGCCAGCAGCTTGGAGGCAACAGGGTTCCAAGAGACCCAGTACTTC. The variable domain in full, with the rest retrieved from reference TRBV5-8 and TRBJ2-5, is EAGVTQSPTHLIKTRGQQATLRCSPISGHTSVYWYQQALGLGLQFLLWYDEGEERNRGNFPPRFSGRQFPNYSSELNVNALELEDSALYLCASSLEATGFQETQYFGPGTRLLVL.

This clone was observed a single time. The V call is TRBV19, the J call TRBJ2-5; the match to TRBD2 covers 13 bases. Unmatched junction bases numbered 8, after V lost 5 bases and J lost 5 bases. The CDR3 runs 16 residues. The V gene's germline CDR1 is LNHDA and CDR2 SQIVND (reference sequence). For the CDR3, the DNA is TGTGCCAGTAGTGAGTGGACTAGCGGGGGTGAGGAGACCCAGTACTTC. It codes for CASSEWTSGGEETQYF.

This chain uses TRBV4-2 with TRBJ2-1, with 9 bases matching TRBD2. The germline gives CDR1 LGHNA, CDR2 YNFKEQ. The CDR3 has 17 residues. J lost 8 bases, V lost 0 bases, and 11 bases had no gene match. The CDR3 DNA reads as TGTGCCAGCAGCCAAGAGTCAGGCGGGGGGGCCTGGGATGAGCAGTTCTTC. Its translation is CASSQESGGGAWDEQFF.

V is TRBV11-2 and J is TRBJ2-1, with 8 bases identical to TRBD2. The J segment lost 12 bases and the V segment lost 7 bases, leaving 8 bases of the junction unmatched. Germline lookup yields CDR1 SGHAT and CDR2 FQNNGV. The CDR3 is 12 amino acids. The CDR3: CASNDRAGGQFF. The CDR3, as DNA: TGTGCCAGCAACGACCGGGCGGGGGGGCAGTTCTTC.

V gene TRBV4-1 combines with J gene TRBJ2-7, with 10 bases matching TRBD1. Germline CDR1 is MGHRA and CDR2 is YSYEKL. After removal of 3 bases from V and 2 bases from J, the junction contained 4 bases not matched to a gene. This CDR3 is 15 amino acids long. This chain's CDR3 is CASSQGQGSPYEQYF. The CDR3 bases are TGCGCCAGCAGCCAGGGACAGGGGTCCCCCTACGAGCAGTACTTC.

The chain recombines TRBV5-4 with TRBJ1-1, with 7 bases identical to TRBD1. V dropped 5 bases and J dropped 7; count of bases not matched to a gene: 8. The CDR3 has 13 amino acids. The germline V gene encodes CDR1 SGHNT and CDR2 YYREEE (reference sequence). The CDR3, as DNA: TGTGCCAGCAGAGCAAAGGGGGCGGATGAAGCTTTCTTT. Its translation: CASRAKGADEAFF.

Here the CDR3 reads CASSLAAAVSGANVLTF. For the CDR3, the DNA is TGTGCCAGCAGCTTAGCGGCGGCAGTCTCTGGGGCCAACGTCCTGACTTTC. The chain has TRBV7-3 and TRBJ2-6; D is unclear. This CDR3 contains 17 residues. V was clipped by 2 bases and J by 0 bases, with 11 bases between them. In germline, CDR1 is SGHTA, CDR2 FQGTGA.

V usage is TRBV6-4 and J usage is TRBJ1-2; TRBD1 aligns across 10 bases. The CDR3 has 14 residues. Germline trimming cut 0 bases from V and 14 bases from J; bases unmatched to any gene: 9. Germline values: CDR1 MRHNA, CDR2 SNTAGT. In DNA, the CDR3 is TGTGCCAGCAGTGACTCCCCGGGACAGGGGTTGGTTACCTTC. Residues: CASSDSPGQGLVTF.

This clone appeared a single time. The V gene is TRBV7-8, the J gene TRBJ2-7; no firm D call. Trimming took 5 bases from V and 0 from J, leaving 8 bases between them. CDR1 and CDR2 (germline): SGHVS, FQNEAQ. The CDR3 is 13 amino acids. The CDR3 bases are TGTGCCAGCAGCCCACCCGGCTCCTACGAGCAGTACTTC. This gives the protein CASSPPGSYEQYF.

The genes are TRBV28 and TRBJ2-1, with TRBD1 matching over 8 bases. The CDR3 runs to 17 residues. V lost 2 bases to trimming and J lost 3 bases; unmatched junction nucleotides: 9. Germline V lookup: CDR1 MDHEN, CDR2 SYDVKM. In DNA form, the CDR3 reads TGTGCCAGCAGTTTAGCGGGACAGGCCCTAGGCTACAATGAGCAGTTCTTC. It codes for CASSLAGQALGYNEQFF.

The chain couples TRBV4-3 to TRBJ1-1; D gene ambiguous. From germline, CDR1 is LGHNA and CDR2 YSLEER. Between the trimmed V and J ends, which lost 1 base and 1 base, there was a span of 13 bases. The CDR3 loop spans 16 amino acids. CDR3 nucleotide sequence: TGCGCCAGCAGCCAAGGATGGCCCACAAAGAACACTGAAGCTTTCTTT. Translation gives CASSQGWPTKNTEAFF.

This chain connects TRBV6-5 to TRBJ2-1, with D perhaps matching TRBD2 (6 bases). V shed 6 bases and J shed 4 bases, with 13 bases lying between them. The CDR3 extends over 14 amino acids. Germline assignment: CDR1 MNHEY and CDR2 SVGAGI. CDR3 loop: CASSPGGRYNEQFF. The CDR3 DNA sequence: TGTGCCAGCAGCCCTGGGGGGAGGTACAATGAGCAGTTCTTC.

The chain carries TRBV7-2 and TRBJ2-7, with D possibly matching TRBD2 (5 bases). The V end lost 2 bases, the J end lost 2 bases, and 16 bases lay between the germline ends. This CDR3 region has 16 residues. Germline V gene lookup returns CDR1 SGHTA and CDR2 FQGNSA. This CDR3 reads CASSLQPSGSTYEQYF. As DNA, the CDR3 is TGTGCCAGCAGCTTACAGCCGTCGGGGTCCACCTACGAGCAGTACTTC. The whole variable domain, filled in from reference TRBV7-2 and TRBJ2-7, reads GAGVSQSPSNKVTEKGKDVELRCDPISGHTALYWYRQSLGQGLEFLIYFQGNSAPDKSGLPSDRFSAERTGGSVSTLTIQRTQQEDSAVYLCASSLQPSGSTYEQYFGPGTRLTVT.